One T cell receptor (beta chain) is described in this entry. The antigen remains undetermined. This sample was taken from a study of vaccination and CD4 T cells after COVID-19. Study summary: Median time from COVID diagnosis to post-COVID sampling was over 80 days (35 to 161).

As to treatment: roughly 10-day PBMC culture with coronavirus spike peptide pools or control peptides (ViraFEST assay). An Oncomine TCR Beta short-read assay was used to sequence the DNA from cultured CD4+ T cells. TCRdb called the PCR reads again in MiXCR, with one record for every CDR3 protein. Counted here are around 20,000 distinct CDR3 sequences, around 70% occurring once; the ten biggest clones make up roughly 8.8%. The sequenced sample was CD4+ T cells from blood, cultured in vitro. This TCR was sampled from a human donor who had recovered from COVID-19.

The CDR3: CASPCPNYGYTF. In DNA, the CDR3 is TGTGCCAGCCCCTGTCCCAACTATGGCTACACCTTC. The genes are TRBV21-1 and TRBJ1-2; TRBD1 reflects the table's D call only, with no check against the DNA. TRBV21-1 is labeled a pseudogene. This CDR3 spans 12 amino acids.